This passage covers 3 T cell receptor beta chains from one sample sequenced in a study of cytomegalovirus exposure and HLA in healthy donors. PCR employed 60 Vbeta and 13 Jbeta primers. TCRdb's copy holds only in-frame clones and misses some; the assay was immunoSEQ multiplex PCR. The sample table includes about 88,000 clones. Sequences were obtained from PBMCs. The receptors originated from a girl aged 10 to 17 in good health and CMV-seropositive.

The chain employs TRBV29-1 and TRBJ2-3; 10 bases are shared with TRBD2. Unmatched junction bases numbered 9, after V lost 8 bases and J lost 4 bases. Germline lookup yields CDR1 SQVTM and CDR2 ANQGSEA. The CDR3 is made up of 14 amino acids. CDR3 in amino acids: CSSRGAGGSDTQYF. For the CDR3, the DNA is TGCAGCTCCAGGGGAGCGGGGGGGTCAGATACGCAGTATTTT.

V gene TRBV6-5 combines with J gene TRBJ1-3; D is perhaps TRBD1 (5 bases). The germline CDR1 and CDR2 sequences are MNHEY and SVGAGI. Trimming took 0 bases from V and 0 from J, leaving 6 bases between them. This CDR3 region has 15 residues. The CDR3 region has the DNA TGTGCCAGCAGTTACTCGGACATCTCTGGAAACACCATATATTTT. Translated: CASSYSDISGNTIYF.

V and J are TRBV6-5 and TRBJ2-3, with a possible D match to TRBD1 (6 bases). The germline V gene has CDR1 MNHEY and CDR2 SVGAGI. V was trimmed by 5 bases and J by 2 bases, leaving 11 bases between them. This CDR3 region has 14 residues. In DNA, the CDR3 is TGTGCCAGCAGTCGCCGGGACACCACAGATACGCAGTATTTT. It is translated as CASSRRDTTDTQYF.